This T cell receptor (beta chain) was recovered during a study of cytomegalovirus exposure and HLA in healthy donors. Study-wide results and caveats: The study dropped some indistinguishable V segments, TRBV6-2 and TRBV6-3 among them. A few chains tied to CMV proved CMV antigen-specific in vitro. The study labeled fewer than 200 TCR beta chains cytomegalovirus-associated.

Details on this clone: Antigen unknown.

V lost 4 bases and J 8 bases, leaving 12 bases between the germline ends. The germline V gene encodes CDR1 PRHDT and CDR2 FYEKMQ (reference sequence). The CDR3 is 13 residues long. 60 Vbeta and 13 Jbeta primers were used in PCR. Sequencing was performed with immunoSEQ multiplex PCR; in TCRdb, only in-frame clones are kept and a portion is missing. Here the sample spans approximately 87,000 clones, 80% to 90% being singletons. The material sequenced was PBMCs. The sequence came from a woman under 30 in good health and CMV-seropositive. This rearrangement joins TRBV13 to TRBJ2-4; D is unresolved. Here the CDR3 reads CASSSSRVYIQYF. CDR3 DNA: TGTGCCAGCAGCTCCTCCCGGGTTTACATTCAGTACTTC.